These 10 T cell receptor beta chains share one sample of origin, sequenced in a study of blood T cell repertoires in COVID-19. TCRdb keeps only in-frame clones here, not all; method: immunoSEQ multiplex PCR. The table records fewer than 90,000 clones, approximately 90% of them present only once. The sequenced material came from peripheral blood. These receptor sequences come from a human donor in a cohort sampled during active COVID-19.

The CDR3 spells CASSPGTGGFDEQFF. The CDR3, as DNA: TGCGCCAGCAGCCCCGGGACAGGGGGCTTCGATGAGCAGTTCTTC. The chain carries TRBV5-1 and TRBJ2-1; 12 nucleotides match TRBD1. Germline CDR1 and CDR2: SGHRS and YFSETQ. V lost 4 bases to trimming and J lost 8 bases; unmatched junction nucleotides: 7. The CDR3 is 15 amino acids.

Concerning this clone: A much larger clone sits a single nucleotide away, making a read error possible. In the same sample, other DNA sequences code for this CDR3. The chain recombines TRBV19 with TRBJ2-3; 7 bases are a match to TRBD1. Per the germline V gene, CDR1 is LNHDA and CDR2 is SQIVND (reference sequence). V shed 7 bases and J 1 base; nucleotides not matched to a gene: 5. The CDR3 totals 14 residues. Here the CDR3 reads CASTTGQGTDTQYF. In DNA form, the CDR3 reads TGTGCCAGTACCACAGGACAGGGCACAGATACGCAGTATTTT. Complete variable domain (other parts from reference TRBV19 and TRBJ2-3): DGGITQSPKYLFRKEGQNVTLSCEQNLNHDAMYWYRQDPGQGLRLIYYSQIVNDFQKGDIAEGYSVSREKKESFPLTVTSAQKNPTAFYLCASTTGQGTDTQYFGPGTRLTVL.

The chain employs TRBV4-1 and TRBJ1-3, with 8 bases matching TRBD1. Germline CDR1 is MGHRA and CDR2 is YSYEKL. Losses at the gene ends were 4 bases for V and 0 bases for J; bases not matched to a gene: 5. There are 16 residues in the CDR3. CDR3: CASSPGQDASGNTIYF. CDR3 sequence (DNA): TGCGCCAGCAGCCCGGGACAGGACGCCTCTGGAAACACCATATATTTT.

CDR3 nucleotide sequence: TGCGCCAGCAGCTTTTTACCGGGACAGAAAATTAGCTCCTACGAGCAGTACTTC. Protein: CASSFLPGQKISSYEQYF. The rearrangement links TRBV5-1 to TRBJ2-7, with TRBD1 matching 7 bases. CDR1 and CDR2 from the germline V gene are SGHRS and YFSETQ. The V gene end was trimmed by 2 bases and the J gene end by 0 bases; junction bases not matched to a gene: 14. The CDR3 sequence is 18 residues long.

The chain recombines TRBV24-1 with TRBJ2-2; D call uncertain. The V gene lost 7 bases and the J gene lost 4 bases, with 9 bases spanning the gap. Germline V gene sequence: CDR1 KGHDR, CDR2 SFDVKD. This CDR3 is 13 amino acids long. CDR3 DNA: TGTGCCACCAGAACACCCTCCACCGGGGAGCTGTTTTTT. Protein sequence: CATRTPSTGELFF.

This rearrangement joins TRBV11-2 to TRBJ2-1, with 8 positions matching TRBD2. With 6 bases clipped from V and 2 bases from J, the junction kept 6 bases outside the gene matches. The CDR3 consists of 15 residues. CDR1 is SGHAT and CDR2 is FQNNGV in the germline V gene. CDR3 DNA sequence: TGTGCCAGCAGAACCCAGCGGGGGCCCTACAATGAGCAGTTCTTC. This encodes CASRTQRGPYNEQFF.

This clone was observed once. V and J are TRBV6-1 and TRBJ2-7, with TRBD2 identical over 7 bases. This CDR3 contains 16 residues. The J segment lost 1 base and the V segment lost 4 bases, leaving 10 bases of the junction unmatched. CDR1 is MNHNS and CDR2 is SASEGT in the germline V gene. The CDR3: CASSAYSGPDSYEQYV. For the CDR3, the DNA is TGTGCCAGCAGTGCCTATAGCGGGCCCGATTCCTACGAGCAGTACGTC.

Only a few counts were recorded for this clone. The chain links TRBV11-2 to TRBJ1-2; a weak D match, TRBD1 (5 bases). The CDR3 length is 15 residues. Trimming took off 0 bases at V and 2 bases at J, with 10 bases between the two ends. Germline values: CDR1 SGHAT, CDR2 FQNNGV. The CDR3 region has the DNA TGTGCCAGCAGCTTAGATCCAGGGTCCAACTATGGCTACACCTTC. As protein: CASSLDPGSNYGYTF. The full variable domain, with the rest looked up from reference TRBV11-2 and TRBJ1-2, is EAGVAQSPRYKIIEKRQSVAFWCNPISGHATLYWYQQILGQGPKLLIQFQNNGVVDDSQLPKDRFSAERLKGVDSTLKIQPAKLEDSAVYLCASSLDPGSNYGYTFGSGTRLTVV.

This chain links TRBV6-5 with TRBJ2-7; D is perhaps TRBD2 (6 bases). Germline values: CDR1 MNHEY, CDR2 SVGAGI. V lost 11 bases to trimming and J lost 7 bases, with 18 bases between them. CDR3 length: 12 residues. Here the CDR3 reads CASGLPLGEQYF. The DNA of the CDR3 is TGTGCCTCGGGACTGCCCCTGGGGGAGCAGTACTTC.

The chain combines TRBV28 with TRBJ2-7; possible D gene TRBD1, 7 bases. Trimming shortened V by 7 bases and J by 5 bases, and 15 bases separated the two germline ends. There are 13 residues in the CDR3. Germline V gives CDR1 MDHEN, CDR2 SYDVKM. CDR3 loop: CASTSGGRDEQYF. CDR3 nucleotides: TGTGCCAGCACCTCAGGGGGGCGCGACGAGCAGTACTTC. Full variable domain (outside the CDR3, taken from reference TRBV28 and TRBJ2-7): DVKVTQSSRYLVKRTGEKVFLECVQDMDHENMFWYRQDPGLGLRLIYFSYDVKMKEKGDIPEGYSVSREKKERFSLILESASTNQTSMYLCASTSGGRDEQYFGPGTRLTVT.